This TCR beta chain was documented in a study of blood T cells in healthy people across ages (dated by TCRdb to 2014 to 2015). Turning to the overall study: In model experiments, template switching captured about one uniquely barcoded TCR beta cDNA molecule for every two T cells. To track age-related changes in TCR beta repertoire diversity, the study relied on deep sequencing normalized with unique cDNA molecular identifiers. The donors were split into four age groups: young (average around 15 years), middle-aged (39), aged (over 55) and long-lived (roughly 88). To avoid experimental bias, donors of different ages were distributed randomly across sequencing lanes. For two donors (one aged 18 to 30 and one aged 80 or older), the study analyzed two additional independent replicas of 1 million unique cDNA reads from the same blood draw. Findings and caveats that apply to the study as a whole: Estimates of total diversity based on one million sequenced T cells were regarded as lower bounds and as underestimates. Because donor CMV infection status was unknown, age-related changes in expanded clonotypes were potentially confounded. Because profiling used bulk unsorted PBMCs, naive and antigen-experienced compartments could not be compared conclusively. Compared with the aged group, the long-lived group had more naive CD4+ T cells, fewer expanded clones and increased TCR diversity, suggesting age selection. Observed TCR beta diversity per million T cells fell roughly linearly with age, and a significant reduction was already apparent by age roughly 40. Observed TCR beta diversity correlated strongly with the percentage of naive T cells measured by flow cytometry.

As to this clonotype: Its antigen remains unidentified. The sample holds no much larger clone one base away, and base qualities are not on file.

The donors were roughly 40 Caucasian individuals from Russia, aged about 6 to 95 years, who were systemically healthy. Around 10 milliliters of peripheral blood were collected from each donor into EDTA-treated Vacutainer tubes. Ficoll-Paque density-gradient centrifugation was used to isolate PBMCs, with at least 6.5 million per sample. Trizol reagent was used to extract total RNA from PBMCs, with at least 5 micrograms per sample. Naive CD45RAhigh/CD27high T cell percentages were measured by flow cytometry on a PBMC aliquot from every donor. Preparation of the library involved 5' RACE. Sequencing was performed on an Illumina HiSeq 2500. The second PCR ran for about 7 to 11 cycles and used a J-beta primer mix along with a sample-barcoded 5' primer. A unique molecular identifier was introduced onto each TCR beta cDNA molecule by a template-switch 5' adaptor carrying 12 random nucleotides. Each sample yielded at least 3 million CDR3-containing paired-end reads. First-strand cDNA synthesis was performed from all RNA using the Mint cDNA synthesis kit, with priming by a TRBC-specific oligonucleotide. All cDNA was treated with uracil-DNA glycosylase and then went through a first 18-cycle PCR with the universal primers M1SS and BC2_uni_R. Turning to the authors' computational methods: For normalization, 1 million high-quality reads were randomly selected from each sample, with every read carrying a distinct molecular identifier. Instead of being binned into consensus sequences, reads with shared molecular identifiers were discarded. MiTCR, run with a Q25 quality threshold and the strictest error-elimination algorithm, handled CDR3 identification, clonotype clustering and error correction. A nonparametric unseen species model with Euler transformation was used to estimate lower-bound total TCR beta diversity. TCRdb cleaned the public reads at Q25 with fastp, built clones with MiXCR and kept in-frame beta chains. Under each unique CDR3 protein, matching rows form one entry showing the most common genes and DNA. V and J calls and clone size were set by TCRdb, not the authors. The sample yields around 620,000 distinct CDR3 sequences; roughly a quarter were counted once. Of the sample, approximately 17% is held by the ten largest clones.

There are 14 amino acids in the CDR3, from cysteine to phenylalanine inclusive. Just the 42-base CDR3 DNA is kept, in frame starting at base 1. V was cut back by 5 bases and J by 6 bases, leaving a gap of 18 bases between them. From the germline V gene (reference sequence), CDR1 is DFQATT and CDR2 is SNEGSKA. The TCR originated in a woman between 65 and 79 years old in good health. The rearrangement joined TRBV20-1 to TRBJ2-3, with a weak D call of TRBD1 (5 bases match). Sequenced material: blood. This receptor carries the CDR3 CSALTDSPGDTQYF. The nucleotides read TGCAGTGCTTTGACCGACAGTCCTGGGGATACGCAGTATTTT.